This T cell receptor (beta chain) appears in the sequencing data of a study of blood T cell repertoires in COVID-19. Data came from immunoSEQ multiplex PCR; TCRdb stores just in-frame clones and leaves some out. Of fewer than 450,000 clones listed, roughly 87% are singletons. This clone is a singleton in its sample. Clinical history as reported by participants underpinned cohort assignment. The CDR3 sequence is 14 residues long. Germline V CDR1 and CDR2: LNHDA, SQIVND (reference sequence). V dropped 5 bases and J dropped 5 bases, with 15 bases sitting between them. Sequences were obtained from PBMCs or T cells enriched from blood (not recorded which). This chain uses TRBV19 with TRBJ1-2, with D unresolved. The clonotype was recovered from a woman aged 35 to 49 with acute COVID-19. The DNA of the CDR3 is TGTGCCAGTAGTGTGACAACGACAAGGTATGGCTACACCTTC. Protein product: CASSVTTTRYGYTF.